This T cell receptor beta chain was found in a study of OX40 agonist ivuxolimab in advanced cancers. On the study more broadly: At doses from 0.01 to 10 mg/kg, patients were given intravenous ivuxolimab every 2 weeks. With a range of 23 to 79, age averaged approximately 64 years, and around 80% were male.

The CDR3 is 15 residues long. Trimming left V 1 base short and J 0 bases short, with 9 bases between. Germline V lookup: CDR1 MDHEN, CDR2 SYDVKM. The method was immunoSEQ multiplex PCR; TCRdb's version includes in-frame clones alone and lacks a portion of them. This sample has tens of thousands of clones, with around 91% found just once. This receptor was identified in an adult with an advanced solid tumor such as melanoma, head and neck, liver or kidney cancer. This chain joins TRBV28 and TRBJ1-1; weak D call: TRBD1 (6 bases). The source was CD4+ or CD8+ T cells sorted from blood, collected in a trial of the OX40 agonist ivuxolimab. CDR3 sequence (DNA): TGTGCCAGCAGTTTATACAGGGCGGTGAACACTGAAGCTTTCTTT. Residues: CASSLYRAVNTEAFF.